The rows below give T cell receptor beta chains drawn from one sample of a study of blood T cell repertoires in COVID-19. Only in-frame clones appear in the TCRdb table, and some are missing; sequencing was by immunoSEQ multiplex PCR. This sample has roughly 100,000 clones; around 90% occur once, and the top ten carry about 1.9%. The sequencing input was peripheral blood. All receptors derive from a man aged 50 or older with COVID-19, enrolled during active disease. The CDR3 runs from the conserved cysteine through the conserved F or W. Fields, in order: CDR3 protein, CDR3 DNA, V gene, clone size, D gene, J gene. D genes are given only for firm matches. The size field is filled for only some rows; it gives once, few, many or a size class.

CASSLAQGLVRSYEQYF,TGTGCCAGCAGCTTGGCACAGGGGTTAGTTCGGTCCTACGAGCAGTACTTC,TRBV7-9,once,TRBD1,TRBJ2-7
CASSSGGGRRSNQPQHF,TGTGCCAGCAGCTCCGGGGGGGGTAGGCGTAGCAATCAGCCCCAGCATTTT,TRBV7-2,.,.,TRBJ1-5
CAIAPGQSSYEQYF,TGTGCCATCGCACCAGGGCAGAGCTCCTACGAGCAGTACTTC,TRBV10-3,.,.,TRBJ2-7
CAWRTTNSNQPQHF,TGTGCCTGGAGGACTACTAATAGCAATCAGCCCCAGCATTTT,TRBV30,few,.,TRBJ1-5
CASSLGTGIQPQHF,TGTGCCAGCAGCTTAGGGACAGGAATCCAGCCCCAGCATTTT,TRBV7-2,.,TRBD1,TRBJ1-5
CASSYRWSSYNEQFF,TGTGCCAGCAGTTATAGGTGGAGCTCCTACAATGAGCAGTTCTTC,TRBV6-5,once,.,TRBJ2-1
CASSQEGTSGHNEQFF,TGTGCCAGCAGCCAAGAGGGGACTAGCGGCCACAATGAGCAGTTCTTC,TRBV3-1/TRBV3-2,.,TRBD2,TRBJ2-1
CASSAGTGGKGYTF,TGTGCCAGCAGCGCAGGGACAGGGGGAAAGGGCTACACCTTC,TRBV9,.,TRBD1,TRBJ1-2
CASSYGTDYYNEQFF,TGTGCCAGCAGTTACGGGACAGATTATTACAATGAGCAGTTCTTC,TRBV6-6,.,TRBD1,TRBJ2-1
CASSKLTGSNQPQHF,TGTGCCAGCAGCAAATTAACAGGGAGCAATCAGCCCCAGCATTTT,TRBV7-6,.,.,TRBJ1-5
CASSFGTGGEPGELFF,TGTGCCAGCAGCTTCGGGACAGGGGGAGAACCCGGGGAGCTGTTTTTT,TRBV7-6,.,TRBD1,TRBJ2-2
CASSLQDGRGRMGNTIYF,TGTGCCAGCAGCTTACAAGACGGTAGGGGGCGAATGGGAAACACCATATATTTT,TRBV11-3,.,TRBD1,TRBJ1-3
CASSPGGRGDTEAFF,TGTGCCAGCAGCCCCGGCGGCCGGGGGGACACTGAAGCTTTCTTT,TRBV7-9,.,.,TRBJ1-1
CASSIVRGQGLDEQFF,TGTGCCAGTAGTATAGTAAGAGGACAGGGGCTGGATGAGCAGTTCTTC,TRBV19,.,TRBD1,TRBJ2-1
CAHRPREGTGELFF,TGTGCCCACAGACCCAGGGAGGGGACCGGGGAGCTGTTTTTT,TRBV10-3,.,TRBD2,TRBJ2-2
CASSQGAYRDQETQYF,TGTGCCAGCAGCCAAGGAGCATACAGGGACCAAGAGACCCAGTACTTC,TRBV3-1/TRBV3-2,.,.,TRBJ2-5
CASSLAQNRKQYF,TGTGCCAGCAGCTTAGCTCAGAACCGCAAGCAGTACTTC,TRBV11-2,.,.,TRBJ2-7
CASSPAGQLNTEAFF,TGTGCCAGCTCACCAGCGGGACAGCTGAACACTGAAGCTTTCTTT,TRBV18,.,TRBD1,TRBJ1-1
CASSYDTRGYTF,TGTGCCAGCAGTTATGACACTCGGGGCTACACCTTC,TRBV12-3/TRBV12-4,.,.,TRBJ1-2
CAWRKAGEVNTEAFF,TGTGCCTGGCGAAAGGCGGGGGAGGTGAACACTGAAGCTTTCTTT,TRBV30,.,.,TRBJ1-1
CASSARQGGPNTEAFF,TGTGCCAGCAGCGCCCGACAGGGGGGCCCGAACACTGAAGCTTTCTTT,TRBV7-6,.,TRBD1,TRBJ1-1
CAWTGTGFGYTF,TGTGCCTGGACCGGGACAGGGTTTGGCTACACCTTC,TRBV30,.,TRBD1,TRBJ1-2
CASSQGVLDTDTQYF,TGTGCCAGCAGCCAAGGAGTACTAGACACAGATACGCAGTATTTT,TRBV3-1/TRBV3-2,.,.,TRBJ2-3
CASSDWLAGADTQYF,TGTGCCAGCAGTGACTGGCTAGCAGGGGCAGATACGCAGTATTTT,TRBV2,.,.,TRBJ2-3
CASSSGGSSTGGTEAFF,TGCGCCAGCAGCTCAGGGGGCTCGAGTACCGGGGGGACTGAAGCTTTCTTT,TRBV5-1,.,TRBD1,TRBJ1-1
CASGTRTDYGYTF,TGTGCCAGCGGGACACGGACAGACTATGGCTACACCTTC,TRBV12-3/TRBV12-4,.,.,TRBJ1-2
CSVLVAGGPVQYF,TGCAGCGTTCTCGTAGCGGGGGGGCCGGTGCAGTACTTC,TRBV29-1,.,TRBD2,TRBJ2-7
CASSPFWGTGTGELFF,TGCGCCAGCAGCCCTTTCTGGGGCACGGGCACCGGGGAGCTGTTTTTT,TRBV4-1,.,.,TRBJ2-2
CASSLTGGKGNQPQHF,TGCGCCAGCAGCTTAACAGGGGGGAAGGGCAATCAGCCCCAGCATTTT,TRBV5-1,.,TRBD1,TRBJ1-5
CASSPQAAREQFF,TGTGCCAGCAGCCCCCAGGCCGCCCGGGAGCAGTTCTTC,TRBV7-2,.,.,TRBJ2-1
CATSNVREPQHF,TGTGCCACCAGCAACGTTCGGGAGCCCCAGCATTTT,TRBV15,once,.,TRBJ1-5
CASRDAGISYGYTF,TGTGCCAGCAGAGACGCAGGGATTTCCTATGGCTACACCTTC,TRBV6-5,.,.,TRBJ1-2
CASSLPGGLAGTGELFF,TGTGCCAGCAGCTTACCGGGGGGACTAGCGGGCACCGGGGAGCTGTTTTTT,TRBV7-6,.,TRBD2,TRBJ2-2
CASSLGALRSTDTQYF,TGTGCCAGCAGCTTAGGAGCCTTGAGGAGCACAGATACGCAGTATTTT,TRBV7-6,.,.,TRBJ2-3
CAISLTVNTEAFF,TGTGCCATCTCCCTCACAGTGAACACTGAAGCTTTCTTT,TRBV10-3,once,.,TRBJ1-1
CASSVFAGVNTGELFF,TGTGCCAGCAGCGTATTTGCGGGGGTAAACACCGGGGAGCTGTTTTTT,TRBV9,.,TRBD2,TRBJ2-2
CASSESKRTGYNSPLHF,TGCGCCAGCAGTGAGTCGAAACGGACAGGATATAATTCACCCCTCCACTTT,TRBV10-2,few,TRBD1,TRBJ1-6
CASSPGAGGRYGYTF,TGTGCCAGCAGTCCCGGGGCAGGGGGCAGGTATGGCTACACCTTC,TRBV27,once,TRBD1,TRBJ1-2
CASSLRAGLGTDTQYF,TGTGCCAGCAGCTTACGGGCGGGTTTGGGTACAGATACGCAGTATTTT,TRBV7-6,.,.,TRBJ2-3
CATSRVREGNTEAFF,TGTGCCACCAGCAGGGTCAGGGAGGGGAACACTGAAGCTTTCTTT,TRBV15,.,.,TRBJ1-1
CASSSGLAGNEQFF,TGTGCCAGCAGCTCAGGACTAGCGGGCAATGAGCAGTTCTTC,TRBV5-4,.,TRBD2,TRBJ2-1